The clone carrying this T cell receptor beta chain has only one observation. These data originate in a study of radiotherapy plus CTLA-4 blockade in lung cancer. Profiled with immunoSEQ multiplex PCR; TCRdb holds only in-frame clones, not every one. The sample lists some 110,000 clones; about four fifths were seen once. Germline CDR1 reads SGHRS; CDR2 reads YFSETQ. This CDR3 spans 15 amino acids. The V segment lost 5 bases and the J segment 5 bases; nucleotides outside the gene matches: 10. The rearrangement uses TRBV5-1 and TRBJ2-5, with 9 bases lining up with TRBD1. The receptor comes from a human donor with non-small cell lung cancer who had a partial response to radiotherapy plus ipilimumab. The sample consisted of peripheral blood, taken from a patient treated with radiotherapy plus ipilimumab. The CDR3 DNA sequence: TGCGCCAGCAGGATAACAGGGGGCTCAGGGGAGACCCAGTACTTC. Its translation is CASRITGGSGETQYF.